Below, 11 T cell receptor beta chains from the same sample are listed, as sequenced in a study of blood T cell repertoires in COVID-19. This table comes from immunoSEQ multiplex PCR, and its TCRdb copy is limited to in-frame clones, with some not included. The sample gives about 220,000 clones, roughly 85% of which show up once; 4.8% is in the top ten. Sequencing was performed on PBMCs or T cells enriched from blood (not recorded which). Source of these receptors: a woman aged 45-59 years who had been exposed to COVID-19.

V gene TRBV10-1 combines with J gene TRBJ2-5; 9 bases map to TRBD2. Trimming at V came to 6 bases and at J to 4 bases, leaving 15 bases not matched to a gene. The germline gives CDR1 WNHNN, CDR2 SYGVQD (reference sequence). The CDR3 has 17 amino acids. The CDR3 nucleotides read TGCGCCAGCAGGGTCGGCGGGGGGGCTCGGGTGACAGAGACCCAGTACTTC. It codes for CASRVGGGARVTETQYF.

The chain joins TRBV18 to TRBJ2-5; D uncertain. Trimming shortened V by 3 bases and J by 4 bases, and 6 bases separated the two germline ends. This CDR3 region has 12 residues. CDR1 is KGHSH, CDR2 LQKENI, per germline. The CDR3 region has the DNA TGTGCCAGCTCACCGAAGAGAGAGACCCAGTACTTC. It translates to CASSPKRETQYF.

In its sample, this clone was seen a few times. Other DNA sequences of this sample code for an identical CDR3. In DNA, the CDR3 is TGTGCCAGCAGTTACTCGGGACAGGGAAATCAGCCCCAGCATTTT. Amino acids: CASSYSGQGNQPQHF. This chain connects TRBV6-5 to TRBJ1-5; 9 positions match TRBD1. Germline CDR1 is MNHEY and CDR2 is SVGAGI. The V segment lost 0 bases and the J segment 4 bases; nucleotides outside the gene matches: 1. The CDR3 contains 15 residues.

This clone has just a few counts. V is TRBV6-5 and J is TRBJ1-2; 8 bases fit TRBD1. This CDR3 is 11 amino acids long. The germline CDR1 and CDR2 sequences are MNHEY and SVGAGI. CDR3 residues: CALDRENGYTF. The CDR3 DNA follows: TGTGCTTTGGACAGGGAAAATGGCTACACCTTC.

This clone appeared a few times. The V and J genes are TRBV6-5 and TRBJ2-2; no clear D gene. CDR1 and CDR2 (germline): MNHEY, SVGAGI. There are 12 residues in the CDR3. Trimming pared 6 bases from V and 5 bases from J, leaving 7 bases between. The CDR3 reads CASRSNTGELFF. Written as DNA, the CDR3 is TGTGCCAGCAGGTCAAATACCGGGGAGCTGTTTTTT.

The gene calls are TRBV28 and TRBJ1-1, with D perhaps matching TRBD1 (5 bases). Trimming pared 6 bases from V and 0 bases from J, leaving 11 bases between. Germline values: CDR1 MDHEN, CDR2 SYDVKM. The CDR3 sequence is 14 residues long. CDR3 residues: CASSRQRMNTEAFF. The CDR3 nucleotides are TGTGCCAGCAGCCGACAGAGGATGAACACTGAAGCTTTCTTT. The full variable domain, with the rest looked up from reference TRBV28 and TRBJ1-1, is DVKVTQSSRYLVKRTGEKVFLECVQDMDHENMFWYRQDPGLGLRLIYFSYDVKMKEKGDIPEGYSVSREKKERFSLILESASTNQTSMYLCASSRQRMNTEAFFGQGTRLTVV.

The chain employs TRBV27 and TRBJ2-7, with 7 bases aligning to TRBD1. The germline CDR1 and CDR2 sequences are MNHEY and SMNVEV (reference sequence). V gave up 6 bases and J gave up 6 bases; unmatched junction bases: 8. The CDR3 sequence is 13 residues long. The CDR3 nucleotides are TGTGCCAGCAGACGACAGGGCCCCGCCGAGCAGTACTTC. Residues: CASRRQGPAEQYF.

This clone showed up just a few times. V is TRBV7-9 and J is TRBJ1-4; 7 bases agree with TRBD1. CDR3 length: 15 amino acids. In germline, CDR1 is SEHNR, CDR2 FQNEAQ (reference sequence). V trimming: 1 base; J trimming: 7 bases; junction bases outside the gene matches: 6. CDR3 in DNA: TGTGCCAGCAGCTTAGGACAGGGAGAGGGTGAAAAACTGTTTTTT. It specifies CASSLGQGEGEKLFF.

The chain combines TRBV9 with TRBJ2-6; D not resolved. CDR1 SGDLS and CDR2 YYNGEE come from the germline V gene. Trimming removed 0 bases from V and 0 bases from J, with 13 bases in between. The CDR3 length is 18 residues. The CDR3 loop is CASSVGAKLPSGANVLTF. The CDR3 region has the DNA TGTGCCAGCAGCGTAGGGGCGAAGCTACCCTCTGGGGCCAACGTCCTGACTTTC.

V is TRBV29-1 and J is TRBJ2-6, with 10 bases aligning to TRBD1. This CDR3 has 15 amino acids. The germline V gene has CDR1 SQVTM and CDR2 ANQGSEA. After removal of 5 bases from V and 3 bases from J, the junction contained 4 bases not matched to a gene. The CDR3 DNA follows: TGCAGCGTTACGACAGGGGGCAGTGGGGCCAACGTCCTGACTTTC. Translation gives CSVTTGGSGANVLTF.

The chain couples TRBV27 to TRBJ2-7, with 7 nucleotides matching TRBD1. The CDR3 runs to 16 residues. Trimming cost V 5 bases and J 1 base; bases outside gene matches: 11. Germline loops: CDR1 MNHEY, CDR2 SMNVEV (reference sequence). The CDR3 is CASSPTYRGLSYEQYF. CDR3 DNA: TGTGCCAGCAGTCCAACATACAGGGGATTGTCCTACGAGCAGTACTTC.